The 17 T cell receptor beta chains below come from one sample, sequenced in a study of T cell changes during pregnancy in multiple sclerosis. Generated by immunoSEQ multiplex PCR, the TCRdb table keeps only in-frame clones and is missing some. The top ten clones hold roughly 1.5% of a sample with under 65,000 clones, 92% of them seen once. This specimen consisted of peripheral blood, obtained in the second trimester of pregnancy. The receptors were gathered from a female donor with multiple sclerosis, enrolled in a pregnancy study.

This clone was detected once. The genes are TRBV28 and TRBJ2-7; D is unresolved. Per the germline V gene, CDR1 is MDHEN and CDR2 is SYDVKM. Trimming took off 4 bases at V and 0 bases at J, with 10 bases between the two ends. This CDR3 region has 14 residues. CDR3 DNA sequence: TGTGCCAGCAGTTCGCACACAACCTCCTACGAGCAGTACTTC. Residues: CASSSHTTSYEQYF.

This clone has at least ten counts. The chain joins TRBV6-4 to TRBJ2-7, with 11 bases that match TRBD2. Per the germline V gene, CDR1 is MRHNA and CDR2 is SNTAGT. The CDR3 is made up of 15 amino acids. V was pared by 3 bases and J by 0 bases, with 1 base of the junction left unmatched. For the CDR3, the DNA is TGTGCCAGCAGTGAAGGACTAGCGGGCTCCTACGAGCAGTACTTC. It codes for CASSEGLAGSYEQYF.

The CDR3 sequence is CATRLVEKLFF. The CDR3 coding sequence is TGTGCCACCAGACTTGTAGAAAAACTGTTTTTT. This chain joins TRBV6-6 and TRBJ1-4, with unresolved D. The CDR3 sequence is 11 residues long. CDR1 MNHNY and CDR2 SVGAGI come from the germline V gene (reference sequence). V dropped 10 bases and J dropped 8 bases, with 11 bases sitting between them.

This clone was found once. The chain recombines TRBV5-1 with TRBJ2-7; TRBD1 matches at 9 bases. Trimming took 1 base from V and 6 from J; bases not matched to a gene: 11. The germline gives CDR1 SGHRS, CDR2 YFSETQ. This CDR3 comprises 16 residues. In DNA, the CDR3 is TGCGCCAGCAGCTTGTCCCCAACAGGGGGCAAAAGCGAGCAGTACTTC. This translates into CASSLSPTGGKSEQYF.

This clone was seen only a few times. CDR3: CASSQDSGTGGAEQYF. The CDR3 region has the DNA TGCGCCAGCAGCCAAGATAGCGGGACAGGGGGCGCCGAGCAGTACTTC. The chain is built from TRBV4-3 and TRBJ2-7; 12 bases align to TRBD1. Germline V lookup: CDR1 LGHNA, CDR2 YSLEER. The length of the CDR3 is 16 residues. The J segment lost 6 bases and the V segment lost 0 bases, leaving 6 bases of the junction unmatched.

This clone has just one count. The rearrangement joins TRBV27 to TRBJ1-5, with a possible D match to TRBD1 (6 bases). V dropped 4 bases and J dropped 5 bases, with 15 bases sitting between them. The CDR3 is 15 amino acids. Germline V gives CDR1 MNHEY, CDR2 SMNVEV (reference sequence). CDR3 in DNA: TGTGCCAGCAGTTCCTTTCAGGGGAGCTATCAGCCCCAGCATTTT. Protein sequence: CASSSFQGSYQPQHF.

The gene calls are TRBV27 and TRBJ2-7, with D perhaps matching TRBD2 (7 bases). Germline assignment: CDR1 MNHEY and CDR2 SMNVEV (reference sequence). The CDR3 sequence is 12 residues long. V was clipped by 6 bases and J by 6 bases, with 12 bases between them. CDR3 coding DNA: TGTGCCAGCAGGGGCGGGGGCTCCGAGCAGTACTTC. This sequence encodes CASRGGGSEQYF.

This sequence joins TRBV27 and TRBJ2-1, with 15 nucleotides matching TRBD2. The trim removed 5 bases at V and 4 bases at J, leaving 9 bases unmatched. Germline V CDR1 and CDR2: MNHEY, SMNVEV (reference sequence). This CDR3 has 18 amino acids. The CDR3 sequence: CASSPGTSGGTRYNEQFF. The CDR3 bases are TGTGCCAGCAGTCCAGGGACTAGCGGGGGGACTAGATACAATGAGCAGTTCTTC.

In this sample, this clone turned up a few times. The chain recombines TRBV19 with TRBJ2-7, with 9 bases matching TRBD1. After removal of 5 bases from V and 6 bases from J, the junction contained 5 bases not matched to a gene. The CDR3 runs 13 residues. Germline V CDR1 and CDR2: LNHDA, SQIVND (reference sequence). This chain's CDR3 is CASSSTTGGEQYF. The CDR3 bases are TGTGCCAGTAGTTCGACGACAGGGGGCGAGCAGTACTTC.

This clone occurred once. The chain has TRBV6-1 and TRBJ1-2, with a tentative D call TRBD1 (5 bases). Per the germline V gene, CDR1 is MNHNS and CDR2 is SASEGT. This CDR3 is 13 amino acids long. The ends were cut back, 2 bases at V and 8 bases at J, with 12 bases in the middle. The chain's CDR3 is CASSERGRAGYTF. CDR3 in DNA: TGTGCCAGCAGTGAAAGGGGCCGGGCGGGCTACACCTTC.

This chain links TRBV19 with TRBJ2-1; TRBD2 agrees at 10 bases. The germline CDR1 and CDR2 sequences are LNHDA and SQIVND (reference sequence). The CDR3 contains 15 residues. The V gene end was trimmed by 3 bases and the J gene end by 5 bases; junction bases not matched to a gene: 4. Written as DNA, the CDR3 is TGTGCCAGTAGTATGACTAGCGGGCAGCACAATGAGCAGTTCTTC. Translated: CASSMTSGQHNEQFF.

In this sample, this clone turned up once. The chain joins TRBV11-2 to TRBJ2-5, with unresolved D. The CDR3 has 13 residues. The germline V gene has CDR1 SGHAT and CDR2 FQNNGV. V lost 7 bases and J 5 bases, leaving 14 bases between the germline ends. The DNA of the CDR3 is TGTGCCAGCAACCTACTCTCGTTGGAGACCCAGTACTTC. Amino acid sequence: CASNLLSLETQYF. Using reference TRBV11-2 and TRBJ2-5 for the parts outside the CDR3, the full variable domain is EAGVAQSPRYKIIEKRQSVAFWCNPISGHATLYWYQQILGQGPKLLIQFQNNGVVDDSQLPKDRFSAERLKGVDSTLKIQPAKLEDSAVYLCASNLLSLETQYFGPGTRLLVL.

The rearrangement links TRBV27 to TRBJ2-3; D might be TRBD2 (6 bases). Per germline, CDR1 MNHEY and CDR2 SMNVEV (reference sequence). Trimming took 5 bases from V and 3 from J, leaving 12 bases between them. The CDR3 has 14 amino acids. The CDR3 DNA reads as TGTGCCAGCAGTGACAGTGGGGGGACAGATACGCAGTATTTT. Translating gives CASSDSGGTDTQYF.

The CDR3 sequence: CASRIRQGLDQYF. DNA for the CDR3: TGTGCCAGCAGGATCAGACAGGGTCTCGACCAGTACTTC. V is TRBV6-1 and J is TRBJ2-5; 7 bases agree with TRBD1. Trimming cost V 6 bases and J 10 bases; bases outside gene matches: 11. CDR1 and CDR2 from the germline V gene are MNHNS and SASEGT. There are 13 residues in the CDR3.

This chain joins TRBV18 and TRBJ2-3; 13 bases agree with TRBD2. Germline V gives CDR1 KGHSH, CDR2 LQKENI. The V segment lost 4 bases and the J segment 0 bases; nucleotides outside the gene matches: 4. The CDR3 consists of 17 residues. CDR3 sequence reads: CASSRGTSGTSTDTQYF. The CDR3 DNA is TGTGCCAGCTCACGTGGGACTAGCGGGACTAGCACAGATACGCAGTATTTT.

This chain connects TRBV9 to TRBJ2-1; no definite D call. The CDR3 covers 15 residues. Between the trimmed V and J ends, which lost 0 bases and 4 bases, there was a span of 11 bases. The germline CDR1 and CDR2 sequences are SGDLS and YYNGEE. The CDR3 sequence: CASSVGIREYNEQFF. CDR3 DNA sequence: TGTGCCAGCAGCGTAGGAATTCGAGAATACAATGAGCAGTTCTTC.

V and J are TRBV5-5 and TRBJ2-3; the match to TRBD1 covers 8 bases. The CDR3 is 16 residues long. CDR1 and CDR2 (germline): SGHKS, YYEKEE (reference sequence). Trimming at V came to 0 bases and at J to 0 bases, leaving 3 bases not matched to a gene. CDR3 residues: CASSLEDRVSTDTQYF. The CDR3 nucleotides read TGTGCCAGCAGCTTGGAGGACAGGGTTAGCACAGATACGCAGTATTTT. The variable domain in full, completed from reference TRBV5-5 and TRBJ2-3, reads DAGVTQSPTHLIKTRGQQVTLRCSPISGHKSVSWYQQVLGQGPQFIFQYYEKEERGRGNFPDRFSARQFPNYSSELNVNALLLGDSALYLCASSLEDRVSTDTQYFGPGTRLTVL.